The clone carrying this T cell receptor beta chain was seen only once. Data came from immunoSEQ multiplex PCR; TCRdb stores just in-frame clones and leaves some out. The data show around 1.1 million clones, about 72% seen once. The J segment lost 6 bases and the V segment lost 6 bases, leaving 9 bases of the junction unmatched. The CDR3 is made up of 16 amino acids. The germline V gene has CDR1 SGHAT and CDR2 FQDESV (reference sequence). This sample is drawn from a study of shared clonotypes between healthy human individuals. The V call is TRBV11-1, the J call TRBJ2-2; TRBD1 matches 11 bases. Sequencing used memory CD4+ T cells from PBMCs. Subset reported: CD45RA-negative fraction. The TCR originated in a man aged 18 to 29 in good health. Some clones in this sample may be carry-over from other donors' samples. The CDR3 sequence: CASRWTGGGSPGELFF. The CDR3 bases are TGTGCCAGCAGGTGGACAGGGGGCGGTTCCCCCGGGGAGCTGTTTTTT. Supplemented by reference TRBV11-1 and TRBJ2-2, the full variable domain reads EAEVAQSPRYKITEKSQAVAFWCDPISGHATLYWYRQILGQGPELLVQFQDESVVDDSQLPKDRFSAERLKGVDSTLKIQPAELGDSAMYLCASRWTGGGSPGELFFGEGSRLTVL.